These 3 T cell receptor beta chains share one sample of origin, sequenced in a study of blood T cell repertoires in COVID-19. Only in-frame clones appear in the TCRdb table, and some are missing; sequencing was by immunoSEQ multiplex PCR. The table shows about 140,000 clones, with less than 85% occurring only once. Specimen: peripheral blood. These receptors originate from a woman older than 75 in a cohort sampled during active or convalescent COVID-19.

This chain uses TRBV12-3 or TRBV12-4 with TRBJ1-2; 7 bases match TRBD1. Unmatched junction bases numbered 4, after V lost 7 bases and J lost 2 bases. The CDR3 loop spans 13 amino acids. The CDR3 DNA follows: TGTGCCAGCACCGCGGACAGGAACTATGGCTACACCTTC. Translating gives CASTADRNYGYTF.

The J gene is TRBJ1-2, the V gene TRBV5-1; no clear D. With 5 bases removed from V and 2 bases from J, the gap between germline ends came to 10 bases. The CDR3 totals 13 residues. The germline CDR1 and CDR2 sequences are SGHRS and YFSETQ. CDR3 sequence (DNA): TGCGCCAGCAGAACGACTGGGAACTATGGCTACACCTTC. As protein: CASRTTGNYGYTF.

This clone was seen a single time. V usage is TRBV9 and J usage is TRBJ2-3, with TRBD2 identical over 8 bases. This CDR3 contains 15 residues. Germline V CDR1 and CDR2: SGDLS, YYNGEE. J lost 0 bases, V lost 0 bases, and 0 bases had no gene match. CDR3 amino acids: CASSVVAGSTDTQYF. The CDR3 bases are TGTGCCAGCAGCGTAGTAGCGGGGAGCACAGATACGCAGTATTTT.